This TCR beta chain derives from a study of OX40 agonist ivuxolimab in advanced cancers. The overall study: Treatment of patients was with ivuxolimab, an agonistic anti-OX40 (CD134) antibody. At around 83% male, the cohort had a mean age of 60 years, ranging from about 20 to 90. Study-wide results and caveats: There was clonal expansion of CD4+ and CD8+ blood T cells by week 6 at 0.1 to 3.0 mg/kg.

TCRdb's copy holds only in-frame clones and misses some; the assay was immunoSEQ multiplex PCR. The sample lists over 40,000 clones, 70% to 90% occurring once. Trimming removed 5 bases at V and 0 bases at J, with 5 bases between. Germline V lookup: CDR1 MNHGY, CDR2 SVAAGI. CDR3 length: 13 residues. This clone was recorded once. Its antigen is not identified. This chain joins TRBV6-9 and TRBJ1-5; D unclear. The receptor was derived from an adult with an advanced solid tumor such as melanoma, head and neck, liver or kidney cancer. The sequences come from CD4+ or CD8+ T cells sorted from blood, collected in a trial of the OX40 agonist ivuxolimab. CDR3 in amino acids: CASSRDSNQPQHF. CDR3 nucleotide sequence: TGTGCCAGCAGTAGGGATAGCAATCAGCCCCAGCATTTT.